A selection of T cell receptor beta chains follows, all from one sample in a study of T cell responses to AZD1222 COVID-19 vaccine. Repertoires were generated with immunoSEQ multiplex PCR, while TCRdb's copy carries only in-frame clones and drops some. The sample lists under 50,000 clones; just under 80% were seen once. The sequencing here drew on peripheral blood, taken 28 days after the second dose of the MenACWY control vaccine. The source of these receptors is an adult who received the MenACWY meningococcal vaccine as a control. CDR3s include the opening cysteine and the closing phenylalanine or tryptophan. The order of the fields is clone size, V gene, CDR3 length, J gene, D gene, CDR3 protein, CDR3 DNA. A D gene is named only where the DNA matches it firmly. Size tells how often a clone was seen (once, few, many) or the class of an expanded clone, and some rows leave it out.

-	TRBV2	15	TRBJ1-1	TRBD1	CASSEAWTGATEAFF	TGTGCCAGCAGTGAAGCGTGGACAGGGGCGACTGAAGCTTTCTTT
-	TRBV18	12	TRBJ1-6	-	CASSLVYSPLHF	TGTGCCAGCTCACTCGTATATTCACCCCTCCACTTT
-	TRBV29-1	19	TRBJ2-4	TRBD2	CSVAGPPGTTGQAKNIQYF	TGCAGCGTTGCCGGACCTCCCGGGACTACTGGCCAAGCCAAAAACATTCAGTACTTC
-	TRBV6-4	15	TRBJ1-1	TRBD1	CASSEGRGKGAEAFF	TGTGCCAGCAGTGAAGGCAGGGGGAAGGGTGCTGAAGCTTTCTTT
-	TRBV6-5	15	TRBJ1-5	-	CASRRGWGSEQPQHF	TGTGCCAGCAGGAGAGGGTGGGGCAGCGAGCAGCCCCAGCATTTT
-	TRBV14	15	TRBJ1-6	-	CASKLSQSNNSPLHF	TGTGCCAGCAAATTGTCTCAGTCGAATAATTCACCCCTCCACTTT
-	TRBV18	14	TRBJ2-1	-	CASSPPRGWNEQFF	TGTGCCAGCTCACCACCGAGGGGATGGAATGAGCAGTTCTTC
once	TRBV10-3	15	TRBJ1-6	-	CAISEGGVRDSPLHF	TGTGCCATCAGTGAGGGGGGGGTCAGAGATTCACCCCTCCACTTT
-	TRBV30	12	TRBJ1-2	-	CASPGPFYGYTF	TGTGCCTCTCCGGGACCCTTCTATGGCTACACCTTC
-	TRBV25-1	11	TRBJ1-1	-	CASIDGGPAFF	TGTGCCAGCATCGACGGGGGTCCAGCTTTCTTT
-	TRBV7-2	15	TRBJ1-1	TRBD1	CASSSQGVMNTEAFF	TGTGCCAGCAGCTCACAGGGGGTGATGAACACTGAAGCTTTCTTT